This T cell receptor (beta chain) is from a study of human T cells and chemical hapten exposure. Time point in this sample: patch test 1, 2 weeks after DPC sensitization. Treatment here: therapeutic diphenylcyclopropenone sensitization with weekly scalp DPC. This clonotype was observed a few times. TCRdb fed the RACE reads into MiXCR, producing one record per CDR3 protein. The sample shows under 120,000 distinct CDR3 sequences, 11% of them seen only once. Germline CDR1 and CDR2: SGHRS and YFSETQ. Trimming at V came to 6 bases and at J to 0 bases, leaving 10 bases not matched to a gene. The CDR3 spans 16 residues.

This sequence joins TRBV5-1 and TRBJ1-1; 8 bases map to TRBD1. The receptor comes from a woman aged 40 to 50 with alopecia areata. Some clones in this sample may be carry-over from other donors' samples. Sequencing used whole blood, obtained in connection with sensitization to the hapten diphenylcyclopropenone (DPC). The CDR3 sequence is CASTLQGDLMNTEAFF. Written as DNA, the CDR3 is TGCGCCAGCACTTTACAGGGGGACCTCATGAACACTGAAGCTTTCTTT. The full variable domain, completed using reference TRBV5-1 and TRBJ1-1, is KAGVTQTPRYLIKTRGQQVTLSCSPISGHRSVSWYQQTPGQGLQFLFEYFSETQRNKGNFPGRFSGRQFSNSRSEMNVSTLELGDSALYLCASTLQGDLMNTEAFFGQGTRLTVV.